These T cell receptor beta chains were read from a single sample in a study of cytomegalovirus exposure and HLA in healthy donors. The repertoire was sequenced with immunoSEQ multiplex PCR; TCRdb's copy has only in-frame clones and lacks some. The sample carries 260,000 or so clones, around 87% recorded once. The sample taken for sequencing was PBMCs. These receptors originate from a man aged 18 to 30 in good health and CMV-seronegative. The CDR3 runs from the conserved cysteine through the conserved F or W. D genes are given only for firm matches. For some rows the clone size is stated as once, few or many, or as a class when expanded; others skip it.

clone_size	v_call	d_call	j_call	cdr3_aa	cdr3_nt
NA	TRBV28	TRBD1	TRBJ1-6	CASSSGQGYNSPLHF	TGTGCCAGCAGTTCAGGACAGGGTTATAATTCACCCCTCCACTTT
NA	TRBV5-5	NA	TRBJ2-7	CASSFTGPGVEQYF	TGTGCCAGCAGCTTTACAGGCCCCGGAGTAGAGCAGTACTTC
NA	TRBV27	TRBD1	TRBJ2-5	CASSDTLLTGYEETQYF	TGTGCCAGCAGTGATACCCTGTTGACAGGGTACGAAGAGACCCAGTACTTC
NA	TRBV5-5	TRBD2	TRBJ2-7	CASSLLADSSYEQYF	TGTGCCAGCAGCTTGCTAGCGGATAGCTCCTACGAGCAGTACTTC
NA	TRBV30	NA	TRBJ2-7	CAWETGSGYEQYF	TGTGCCTGGGAAACCGGAAGCGGATACGAGCAGTACTTC
NA	TRBV7-6	NA	TRBJ1-2	CASSPRPPGTGQGYTF	TGTGCCAGCAGCCCGCGGCCGCCCGGGACTGGCCAGGGCTACACCTTC
few	TRBV18	NA	TRBJ2-1	CASSPDYPSIGYNEQFF	TGTGCCAGCTCACCAGACTACCCCTCGATTGGATACAATGAGCAGTTCTTC
NA	TRBV4-3	TRBD2	TRBJ2-5	CASSQDLAGALSTQYF	TGCGCCAGCAGCCAAGACTTAGCGGGGGCCCTGTCGACCCAGTACTTC
NA	TRBV18	NA	TRBJ2-5	CASSAPNRGGETQYF	TGTGCCAGCTCAGCCCCAAACAGGGGAGGAGAGACCCAGTACTTC
NA	TRBV29-1	NA	TRBJ2-2	CSSTSGTGELFF	TGCAGTTCGACCAGCGGCACCGGGGAGCTGTTTTTT